This TCR beta chain was identified during a study of blood T cell repertoires in COVID-19. Study background: The analysed material was cDNA or gDNA that came from T cells, B-cell-depleted T cells, or PBMCs.

This table comes from immunoSEQ multiplex PCR, and its TCRdb copy is limited to in-frame clones, with some not included. Among about 68,000 clones listed, 86% were seen once. Germline V gives CDR1 KGHDR, CDR2 SFDVKD. V was pared by 7 bases and J by 4 bases, with 12 bases between. This CDR3 is 13 amino acids long. The chain joins TRBV24-1 to TRBJ1-1; D unresolved. The source is a woman aged 55-69 years with acute or convalescent COVID-19. Sequencing was done on a sample of peripheral blood. The CDR3 DNA reads TGTGCCACCAGCCGAGGGTGGGGCACTGAAGCTTTCTTT. It is translated as CATSRGWGTEAFF.